This T cell receptor (beta chain) was sequenced during a study of glioma-infiltrating T cells. Notes on the study in general: Gliomas, especially low-grade, showed above-expected tissue-blood divergence; non-neoplastic patients showed below.

TCR alpha and beta CDR3 regions were amplified from RNA using iRepertoire nested multiplex PCR. TCRdb re-derived calls from the multiplex PCR reads in MiXCR, one entry per CDR3 protein. The data show about 93,000 distinct CDR3 sequences, with about 40% seen just once and under 40% held by the top ten. This clonotype was detected ten times or more. The antigen is undetermined. The CDR3 contains 15 residues. Trimming took off 1 base at V and 3 bases at J, with 10 bases between the two ends. Germline V gene sequence: CDR1 MGHRA, CDR2 YSYEKL. Input material: glioma tissue, nonneoplastic brain tissue, or PBMCs (not recorded which). The chain employs TRBV4-1 and TRBJ1-5; no firm D call. The source is a human donor with low-grade glioma or glioblastoma, undergoing nonglioma brain surgery, or in good health (not recorded which). The CDR3 DNA sequence: TGCGCCAGCAGCCAAGTTCTAGGCTACAATCAGCCCCAGCATTTT. This encodes CASSQVLGYNQPQHF.